These 22 T cell receptor beta chains were all obtained from the same sample, sequenced in a study of CD8 T cells in Susac syndrome. Random hexamers were used to reverse transcribe roughly 0.45 to 1 ug of RNA. MiXCR was run by TCRdb on the immunoSEQ multiplex PCR reads, yielding one entry per CDR3 protein. The sample lists about 130,000 distinct CDR3 sequences, 94% occurring once. The sequenced material came from CD4+ T cells from PBMCs. These receptors came from a human donor with multiple sclerosis.

V gene TRBV5-1 combines with J gene TRBJ1-2; perhaps TRBD1 as D (5 bases). Germline CDR1 reads SGHRS; CDR2 reads YFSETQ. The CDR3 length is 15 residues. Deletions cut 3 bases from V and 7 bases from J, with 19 bases between. CDR3 nucleotide sequence: TGCGCCAGCAGCTCCGAAGGGGCGAGGTCTAGTGGCTACACCTTC. Protein product: CASSSEGARSSGYTF.

The rearrangement joins TRBV6-5 to TRBJ1-2; D perhaps matches TRBD1 (5 bases). Trimming removed 0 bases at V and 7 bases at J, with 6 bases between. The CDR3 loop spans 12 amino acids. The germline gives CDR1 MNHEY, CDR2 SVGAGI. The CDR3 nucleotides read TGTGCCAGCAGTTACTCCGGGGGTGGCTACACCTTC. It codes for CASSYSGGGYTF.

The gene calls are TRBV7-2 and TRBJ2-1, with 9 positions matching TRBD2. V lost 5 bases to trimming and J lost 0 bases; unmatched junction nucleotides: 11. CDR1 SGHTA and CDR2 FQGNSA come from the germline V gene. The CDR3 totals 18 residues. The CDR3 sequence is CASSVVGAGGSSYNEQFF. The CDR3, as DNA: TGTGCCAGCAGCGTCGTTGGGGCGGGAGGGAGCTCCTACAATGAGCAGTTCTTC.

The CDR3 spells CATSTRETLREQYF. The CDR3 DNA is TGTGCCACCAGCACGAGGGAAACTCTGAGGGAGCAGTACTTC. J is TRBJ2-7 and V is TRBV15; weak D call: TRBD2 (5 bases). V was trimmed by 4 bases and J by 7 bases, leaving 17 bases between them. There are 14 residues in the CDR3. Germline-derived CDR1 and CDR2 are LNHNV and YYDKDF (reference sequence).

The genes are TRBV5-6 and TRBJ1-3; no clear D gene. The CDR3 is 14 amino acids. The germline CDR1 and CDR2 sequences are SGHDT and YYEEEE. Trimming shortened V by 5 bases and J by 2 bases, and 11 bases separated the two germline ends. Written as DNA, the CDR3 is TGTGCCAGCAGTCGGCCGGGGACTGGAAACACCATATATTTT. Translation gives CASSRPGTGNTIYF.

The J gene is TRBJ1-1, the V gene TRBV29-1; D uncertain. This CDR3 contains 10 residues. V was cut by 6 bases and J by 8 bases, with 10 bases left in between. Germline V gene sequence: CDR1 SQVTM, CDR2 ANQGSEA. CDR3 protein: CSVFGSEAFF. In DNA form, the CDR3 reads TGCAGCGTGTTTGGATCAGAAGCTTTCTTT. The full variable domain, its missing parts supplied by reference TRBV29-1 and TRBJ1-1, is SAVISQKPSRDICQRGTSLTIQCQVDSQVTMMFWYRQQPGQSLTLIATANQGSEATYESGFVIDKFPISRPNLTFSTLTVSNMSPEDSSIYLCSVFGSEAFFGQGTRLTVV.

The CDR3 reads CASSLGPGELFF. CDR3 bases: TGTGCCAGCAGCCTCGGGCCCGGGGAGCTGTTTTTT. The J gene is TRBJ2-2, the V gene TRBV6-6; D ambiguous. The germline CDR1 and CDR2 sequences are MNHNY and SVGAGI (reference sequence). The CDR3 extends over 12 amino acids. V shed 6 bases and J shed 6 bases, with 8 bases lying between them.

The rearrangement joins TRBV4-1 to TRBJ1-2; TRBD1 agrees at 8 bases. Germline V gene sequence: CDR1 MGHRA, CDR2 YSYEKL. V dropped 1 base and J dropped 8; count of bases not matched to a gene: 18. The length of the CDR3 is 18 residues. The CDR3 protein is CASSQGHLRGQGKGGYTF. The CDR3 region has the DNA TGCGCCAGCAGCCAAGGCCACCTTCGAGGACAGGGTAAAGGAGGCTACACCTTC.

This clonotype was seen a single time. V usage is TRBV18 and J usage is TRBJ1-2, with D perhaps matching TRBD1 (6 bases). The V gene lost 0 bases and the J gene lost 6 bases, with 14 bases spanning the gap. This CDR3 has 15 amino acids. Germline CDR1 KGHSH, CDR2 LQKENI. The CDR3 DNA follows: TGTGCCAGCTCACCACCGTCGCAGGGGCCTGATGGCTACACCTTC. Its protein product is CASSPPSQGPDGYTF. Filled out from reference TRBV18 and TRBJ1-2, the complete variable domain reads NAGVMQNPRHLVRRRGQEARLRCSPMKGHSHVYWYRQLPEEGLKFMVYLQKENIIDESGMPKERFSAEFPKEGPSILRIQQVVRGDSAAYFCASSPPSQGPDGYTFGSGTRLTVV.

The rearrangement links TRBV3-1 to TRBJ2-5; D not resolved. Per the germline V gene, CDR1 is LGHDT and CDR2 is YNNKEL (reference sequence). This CDR3 spans 14 amino acids. With 2 bases removed from V and 2 bases from J, the gap between germline ends came to 9 bases. CDR3 sequence (DNA): TGTGCCAGCAGCCAAAACCTAGGGCAAGAGACCCAGTACTTC. This sequence encodes CASSQNLGQETQYF.

The CDR3 sequence: CASSLAKVASNTEAFF. As DNA, the CDR3 is TGCGCCAGCAGCTTGGCCAAGGTGGCGTCGAACACTGAAGCTTTCTTT. The chain uses TRBV5-1 and TRBJ1-1; D unclear. V shed 0 bases and J shed 1 base, with 13 bases lying between them. Germline CDR1 and CDR2: SGHRS and YFSETQ. The length of the CDR3 is 16 residues.

The CDR3 loop reads CASSQIGGLVQPQHF. The DNA of the CDR3 is TGTGCCAGCAGCCAAATAGGGGGGTTGGTTCAGCCCCAGCATTTT. The chain carries TRBV7-2 and TRBJ1-5; D possibly corresponds to TRBD1 (6 bases). The CDR3 is made up of 15 amino acids. With 5 bases removed from V and 6 bases from J, the gap between germline ends came to 17 bases. Germline assignment: CDR1 SGHTA and CDR2 FQGNSA.

The chain couples TRBV12-3 or TRBV12-4 to TRBJ1-5; possibly TRBD1 for D (6 bases). V lost 1 base and J 0 bases, leaving 13 bases between the germline ends. This CDR3 spans 17 amino acids. The CDR3 nucleotides read TGTGCCAGCAGTTTAGATCTGGGGGGCTATAGCAATCAGCCCCAGCATTTT. This sequence encodes CASSLDLGGYSNQPQHF.

CDR3 sequence reads: CSGLRSTGEAEQYF. The CDR3 nucleotides are TGCAGTGGTCTCCGCTCAACAGGGGAAGCCGAGCAGTACTTC. This sequence joins TRBV20-1 and TRBJ2-7; TRBD1 agrees at 7 bases. V dropped 7 bases and J dropped 6; count of bases not matched to a gene: 15. This CDR3 region has 14 residues. The germline V gene encodes CDR1 DFQATT and CDR2 SNEGSKA (reference sequence).

The chain joins TRBV7-8 to TRBJ2-1, with D hard to call. V gave up 1 base and J gave up 9 bases, with 13 bases separating them. The CDR3 is made up of 14 amino acids. Germline lookup yields CDR1 SGHVS and CDR2 FQNEAQ. The CDR3 DNA sequence: TGTGCCAGCAGCTTAGGACCCCACCTGCTTGAGCAGTTCTTC. Translating gives CASSLGPHLLEQFF.

The DNA of the CDR3 is TGCGCCAGCAGCGGCGGGGACAGGGGGGGAGAGACCCAGTACTTC. As protein: CASSGGDRGGETQYF. The chain joins TRBV5-1 to TRBJ2-5; 11 nucleotides match TRBD1. CDR1 is SGHRS and CDR2 is YFSETQ in the germline V gene. The V and J ends lost 4 bases and 4 bases, in that order; junction bases with no gene match: 6. The CDR3 has 15 amino acids.

The J gene is TRBJ1-3, the V gene TRBV27; 7 nucleotides line up with TRBD1. The junction had 11 bases not matched to a gene; V was cut back by 6 bases and J by 9 bases. The germline gives CDR1 MNHEY, CDR2 SMNVEV (reference sequence). The CDR3 has 14 amino acids. The CDR3 sequence: CASSSGQLFGTIYF. The CDR3 DNA sequence: TGTGCCAGCAGCTCGGGACAGCTTTTCGGCACCATATATTTT.

The rearrangement links TRBV7-7 to TRBJ2-7; D is possibly TRBD1 (5 bases). From germline, CDR1 is SSHAT and CDR2 FNYEAQ (reference sequence). V was shortened by 3 bases and J by 3 bases, with 9 bases between the two germline ends. The CDR3 consists of 13 residues. CDR3 amino acids: CASSLGPNYEQYF. The CDR3 DNA sequence: TGTGCCAGCAGCTTGGGGCCGAACTACGAGCAGTACTTC.

J is TRBJ2-7 and V is TRBV5-1; D is unclear. The CDR3 covers 13 residues. V was cut by 0 bases and J by 5 bases, with 9 bases left in between. CDR1 is SGHRS, CDR2 YFSETQ, per germline. This chain's CDR3 is CASSLATLNEQYF. The CDR3 coding sequence is TGCGCCAGCAGCTTGGCCACTCTGAACGAGCAGTACTTC.

V usage is TRBV27 and J usage is TRBJ2-1; 9 bases match TRBD2. With 3 bases clipped from V and 0 bases from J, the junction kept 9 bases outside the gene matches. This CDR3 comprises 18 residues. In germline, CDR1 is MNHEY, CDR2 SMNVEV (reference sequence). In DNA form, the CDR3 reads TGTGCCAGCAGTTTTCTGGTAGCGGGGGTCCGCTCCTACAATGAGCAGTTCTTC. As protein: CASSFLVAGVRSYNEQFF.

This clonotype was seen just once. The genes are TRBV7-9 and TRBJ1-5; D perhaps matches TRBD1 (6 bases). The V end was cut by 1 base, the J end by 6 bases, with 7 bases between. CDR1 is SEHNR, CDR2 FQNEAQ, per germline (reference sequence). The CDR3 contains 13 residues. The CDR3, as DNA: TGTGCCAGCAGCTTAGGGGGGCTTCAGCCCCAGCATTTT. Translated, it gives CASSLGGLQPQHF.

The chain joins TRBV29-1 to TRBJ2-3; tentatively, D is TRBD2 (6 bases). From germline, CDR1 is SQVTM and CDR2 ANQGSEA. The ends were cut back, 4 bases at V and 2 bases at J, with 13 bases in the middle. CDR3 size: 14 residues. The CDR3 bases are TGCAGCGTTGCTAGTGGCGGGGTCACAGATACGCAGTATTTT. Its protein product is CSVASGGVTDTQYF.